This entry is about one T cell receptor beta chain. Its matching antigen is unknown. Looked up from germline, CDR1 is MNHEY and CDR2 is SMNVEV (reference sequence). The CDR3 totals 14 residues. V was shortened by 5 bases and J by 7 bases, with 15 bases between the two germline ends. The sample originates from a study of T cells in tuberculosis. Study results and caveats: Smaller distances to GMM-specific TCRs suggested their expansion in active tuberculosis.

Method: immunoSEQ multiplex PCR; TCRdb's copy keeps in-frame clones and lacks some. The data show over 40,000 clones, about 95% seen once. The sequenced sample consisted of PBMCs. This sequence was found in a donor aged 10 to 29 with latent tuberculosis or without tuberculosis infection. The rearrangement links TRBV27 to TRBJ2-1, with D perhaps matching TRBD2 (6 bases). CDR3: CASSGGHRGNEQFF. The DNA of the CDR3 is TGTGCCAGCAGTGGTGGGCACCGGGGGAATGAGCAGTTCTTC.